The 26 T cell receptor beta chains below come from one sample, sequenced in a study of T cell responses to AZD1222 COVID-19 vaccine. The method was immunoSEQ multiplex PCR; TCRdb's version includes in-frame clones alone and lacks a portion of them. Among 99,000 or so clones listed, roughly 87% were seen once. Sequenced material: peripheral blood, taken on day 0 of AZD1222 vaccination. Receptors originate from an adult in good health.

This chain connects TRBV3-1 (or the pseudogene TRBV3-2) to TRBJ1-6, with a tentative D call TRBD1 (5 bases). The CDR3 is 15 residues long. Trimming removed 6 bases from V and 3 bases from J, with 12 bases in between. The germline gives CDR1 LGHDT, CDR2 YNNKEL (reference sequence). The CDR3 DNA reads TGTGCCAGCAGTCGTATAGGGGTCTATAATTCACCCCTCCACTTT. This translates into CASSRIGVYNSPLHF.

This CDR3 reads CASSFPQGSNIQYF. The CDR3 DNA is TGTGCCAGCAGCTTCCCACAGGGGAGCAACATTCAGTACTTC. The chain recombines TRBV11-2 with TRBJ2-4; TRBD1 agrees at 7 bases. Germline CDR1 SGHAT, CDR2 FQNNGV. The CDR3 loop spans 14 amino acids. Germline trimming cut 3 bases from V and 7 bases from J; bases unmatched to any gene: 6. Using reference TRBV11-2 and TRBJ2-4 for the parts outside the CDR3, the full variable domain is EAGVAQSPRYKIIEKRQSVAFWCNPISGHATLYWYQQILGQGPKLLIQFQNNGVVDDSQLPKDRFSAERLKGVDSTLKIQPAKLEDSAVYLCASSFPQGSNIQYFGAGTRLSVL.

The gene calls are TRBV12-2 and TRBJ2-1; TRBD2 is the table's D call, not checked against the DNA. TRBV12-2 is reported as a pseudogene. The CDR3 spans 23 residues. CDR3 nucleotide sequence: TGTGCAAGTCGCTTAGTGCAACGGGGAGTGCTAGCGGGAGAATTAGGCACCTACAATGAGCAGTTCTTC. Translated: CASRLVQRGVLAGELGTYNEQFF.

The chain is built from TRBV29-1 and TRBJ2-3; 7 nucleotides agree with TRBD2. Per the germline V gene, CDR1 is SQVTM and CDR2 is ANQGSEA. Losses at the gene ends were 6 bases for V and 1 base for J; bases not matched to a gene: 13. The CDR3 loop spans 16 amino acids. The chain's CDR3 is CSVRGMPSARTDTQYF. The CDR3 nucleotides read TGCAGCGTGCGGGGGATGCCTAGCGCCCGCACAGATACGCAGTATTTT.

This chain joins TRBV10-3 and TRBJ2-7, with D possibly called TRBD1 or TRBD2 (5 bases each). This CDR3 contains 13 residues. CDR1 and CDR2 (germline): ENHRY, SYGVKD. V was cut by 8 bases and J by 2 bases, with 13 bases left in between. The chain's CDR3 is CAIGQGVTYEQYF. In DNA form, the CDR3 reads TGTGCCATCGGGCAGGGAGTTACCTACGAGCAGTACTTC.

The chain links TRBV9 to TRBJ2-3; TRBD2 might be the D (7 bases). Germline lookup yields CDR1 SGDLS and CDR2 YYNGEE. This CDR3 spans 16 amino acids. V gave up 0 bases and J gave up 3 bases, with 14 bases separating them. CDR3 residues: CASSVAGGGLTDTQYF. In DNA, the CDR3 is TGTGCCAGCAGCGTAGCTGGGGGGGGGCTGACAGATACGCAGTATTTT.

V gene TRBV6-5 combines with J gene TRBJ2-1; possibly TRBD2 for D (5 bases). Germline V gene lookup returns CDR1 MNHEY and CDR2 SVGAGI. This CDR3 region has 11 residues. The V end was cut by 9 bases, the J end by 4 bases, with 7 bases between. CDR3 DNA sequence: TGTGCCAGTCGGACTTACAATGAGCAGTTCTTC. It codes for CASRTYNEQFF.

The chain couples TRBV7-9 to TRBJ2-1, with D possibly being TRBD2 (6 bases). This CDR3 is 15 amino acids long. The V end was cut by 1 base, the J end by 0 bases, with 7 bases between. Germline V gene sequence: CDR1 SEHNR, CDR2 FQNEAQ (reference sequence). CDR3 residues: CASSLDGGSYNEQFF. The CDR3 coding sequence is TGTGCCAGCAGCTTAGACGGGGGCTCCTACAATGAGCAGTTCTTC.

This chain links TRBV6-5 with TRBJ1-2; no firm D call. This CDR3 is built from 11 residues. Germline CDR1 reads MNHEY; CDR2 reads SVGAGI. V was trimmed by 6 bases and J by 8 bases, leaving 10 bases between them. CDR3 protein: CASRLLWGYTF. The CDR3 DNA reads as TGTGCCAGCAGACTCCTTTGGGGCTACACCTTC.

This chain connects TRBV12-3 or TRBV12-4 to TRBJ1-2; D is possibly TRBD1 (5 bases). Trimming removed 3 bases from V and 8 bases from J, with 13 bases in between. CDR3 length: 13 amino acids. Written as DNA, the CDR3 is TGTGCCAGCAGTTTGTTGGGACGGGGCGGCTACACCTTC. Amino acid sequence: CASSLLGRGGYTF.

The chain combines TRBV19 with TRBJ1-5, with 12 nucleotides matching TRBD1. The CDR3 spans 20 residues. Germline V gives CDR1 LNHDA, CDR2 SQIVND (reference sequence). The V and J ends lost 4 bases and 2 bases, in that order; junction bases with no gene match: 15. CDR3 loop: CASSTPCPGTGGGCNQPQHF. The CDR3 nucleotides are TGTGCCAGTAGTACACCTTGTCCCGGGACAGGGGGCGGTTGCAATCAGCCCCAGCATTTT.

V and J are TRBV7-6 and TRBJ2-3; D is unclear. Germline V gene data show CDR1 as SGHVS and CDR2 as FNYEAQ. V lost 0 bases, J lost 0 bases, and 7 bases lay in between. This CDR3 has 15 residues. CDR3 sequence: CASSLANPSTDTQYF. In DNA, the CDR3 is TGTGCCAGCAGCTTAGCTAATCCTAGCACAGATACGCAGTATTTT.

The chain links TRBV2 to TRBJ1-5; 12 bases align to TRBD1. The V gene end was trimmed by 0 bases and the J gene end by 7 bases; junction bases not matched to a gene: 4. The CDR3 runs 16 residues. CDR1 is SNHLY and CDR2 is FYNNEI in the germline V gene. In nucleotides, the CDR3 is TGTGCCAGCAGTGAAGCGGGACAGGGGGCAAGGCAGCCCCAGCATTTT. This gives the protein CASSEAGQGARQPQHF.

CDR3 coding DNA: TGTGCCAGCAGCTTCAGAGGGCTCGGTTCACCCCTCCACTTT. Translation: CASSFRGLGSPLHF. The chain links TRBV7-2 to TRBJ1-6; D gene unclear. This CDR3 spans 14 amino acids. The V gene lost 3 bases and the J gene lost 9 bases, with 12 bases spanning the gap. Germline V gene sequence: CDR1 SGHTA, CDR2 FQGNSA.

CDR3 sequence (DNA): TGTGCCAGCAGCCAAGGTAAAGCGGGAGGGCCGCACGAGACCCAGTACTTC. It translates to CASSQGKAGGPHETQYF. V usage is TRBV4-2 and J usage is TRBJ2-5; 10 nucleotides match TRBD2. Germline loops: CDR1 LGHNA, CDR2 YNFKEQ. Trimming cost V 1 base and J 5 bases; bases outside gene matches: 10. The CDR3 spans 17 residues.

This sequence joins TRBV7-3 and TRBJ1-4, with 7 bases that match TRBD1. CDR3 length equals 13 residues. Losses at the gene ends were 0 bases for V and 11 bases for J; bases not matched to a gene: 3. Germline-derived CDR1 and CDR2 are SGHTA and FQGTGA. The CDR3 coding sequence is TGTGCCAGCAGCTTAACGGCAGGGGGGAAACTGTTTTTT. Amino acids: CASSLTAGGKLFF.

The DNA for the CDR3 is TGTGCCAGCAGCGTAATATCCGGGGCCGGGGAGCTGTTTTTT. It specifies CASSVISGAGELFF. The chain combines TRBV9 with TRBJ2-2; the D gene is possibly TRBD2 (5 bases). The V gene lost 1 base and the J gene lost 6 bases, with 10 bases spanning the gap. This CDR3 is 14 amino acids long. Germline CDR1 and CDR2: SGDLS and YYNGEE.

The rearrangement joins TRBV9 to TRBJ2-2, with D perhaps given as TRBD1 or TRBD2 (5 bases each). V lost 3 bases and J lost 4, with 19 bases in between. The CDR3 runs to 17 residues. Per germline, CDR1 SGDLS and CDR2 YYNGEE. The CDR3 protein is CASSGQGVFTSTGELFF. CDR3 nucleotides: TGTGCCAGCAGCGGCCAGGGAGTTTTTACTTCCACCGGGGAGCTGTTTTTT.

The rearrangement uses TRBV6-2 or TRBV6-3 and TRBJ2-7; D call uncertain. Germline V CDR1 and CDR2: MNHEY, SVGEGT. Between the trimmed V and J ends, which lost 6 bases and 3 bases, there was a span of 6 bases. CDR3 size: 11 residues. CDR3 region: CASSPLYEQYF. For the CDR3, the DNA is TGTGCCAGCAGCCCTCTCTACGAGCAGTACTTC.

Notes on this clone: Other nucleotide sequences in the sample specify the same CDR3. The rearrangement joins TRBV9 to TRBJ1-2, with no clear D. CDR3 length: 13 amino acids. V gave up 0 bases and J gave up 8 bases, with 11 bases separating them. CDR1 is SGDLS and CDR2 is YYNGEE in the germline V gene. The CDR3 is CASSVGGVGGYTF. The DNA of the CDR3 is TGTGCCAGCAGCGTAGGGGGTGTGGGCGGCTACACCTTC.

The CDR3 loop reads CASSLSDEQYF. The CDR3 DNA sequence: TGTGCCAGCAGCTTGTCGGACGAGCAGTACTTC. V gene TRBV5-6 combines with J gene TRBJ2-7, with D uncertain. Trimming removed 1 base from V and 5 bases from J, with 4 bases in between. CDR3 length: 11 residues. Germline assignment: CDR1 SGHDT and CDR2 YYEEEE.

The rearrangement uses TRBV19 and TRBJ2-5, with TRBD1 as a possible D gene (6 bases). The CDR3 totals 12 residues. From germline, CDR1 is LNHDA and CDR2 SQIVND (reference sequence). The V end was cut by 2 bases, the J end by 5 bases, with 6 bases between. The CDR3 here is CASSIQGETQYF. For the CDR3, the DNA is TGTGCCAGTAGTATACAGGGGGAGACCCAGTACTTC.

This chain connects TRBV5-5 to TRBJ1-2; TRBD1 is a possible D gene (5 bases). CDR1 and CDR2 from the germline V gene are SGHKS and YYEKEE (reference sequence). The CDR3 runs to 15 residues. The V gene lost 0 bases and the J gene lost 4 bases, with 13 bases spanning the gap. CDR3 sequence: CASSLEAGRSYGYTF. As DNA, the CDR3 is TGTGCCAGCAGCTTGGAGGCAGGGCGGAGCTATGGCTACACCTTC.

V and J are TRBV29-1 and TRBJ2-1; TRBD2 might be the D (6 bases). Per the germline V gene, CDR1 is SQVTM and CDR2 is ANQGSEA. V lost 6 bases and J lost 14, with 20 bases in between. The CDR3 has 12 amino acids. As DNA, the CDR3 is TGCAGCGTGGACGGGGGAGGAAAGTCGGAGTTCTTC. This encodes CSVDGGGKSEFF.

The CDR3 coding sequence is TGTGCCAGCAGTGATAGGCTAGCCAAAAACATTCAGTACTTC. It is translated as CASSDRLAKNIQYF. This chain uses TRBV28 with TRBJ2-4; D unresolved. The CDR3 consists of 14 residues. The germline V gene encodes CDR1 MDHEN and CDR2 SYDVKM. Trimming removed 5 bases at V and 0 bases at J, with 8 bases between.

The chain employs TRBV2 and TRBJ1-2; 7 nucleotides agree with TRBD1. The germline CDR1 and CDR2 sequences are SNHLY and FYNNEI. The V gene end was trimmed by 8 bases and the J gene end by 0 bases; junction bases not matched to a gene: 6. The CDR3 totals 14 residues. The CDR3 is CASGTGTANYGYTF. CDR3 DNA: TGTGCCAGCGGGACCGGGACAGCTAACTATGGCTACACCTTC.